This T cell receptor beta chain was identified in a study of metastatic and nonmetastatic thyroid tumors (dated by TCRdb to 2020 to 2021). For the wider study: Repertoires were compared across peripheral blood and tumor or nodule tissue samples from malignant and benign thyroid patients. Findings and caveats that apply to the study as a whole: In both blood and tumor samples, TCR beta diversity was reported to be significantly higher in malignant tumors than in benign nodules.

Libraries were constructed by PCR. Instrument used: Illumina HiSeq 4000. High-throughput sequencing was used to profile the TCR beta-chain CDR3 region of each patient. In the paper's pipeline: A classifier to discriminate distant-metastatic papillary thyroid cancer patients was built from CDR3 differences across clinicopathological groups. The Shannon index was used to assess repertoire diversity, and the Morisita-Horn index was used to assess tumor-blood repertoire similarity. In-frame beta chains were kept once TCRdb had trimmed the public reads at Q25 with fastp and called clones with MiXCR. It is TCRdb's table, rather than the study itself, that gives the V and J calls and clone size. Recorded for this sample are more than 50,000 clones; roughly 20% of them occurred a single time. The top ten constitute 3.5% to 4.5% of the sample. No patient had received any treatment before thyroid surgery. Patient clinical samples collected from about 2012 to 2018 were retrospectively analysed using T-cell receptor beta sequencing.

In this sample, this clone turned up many times. Its antigen is not yet known. Qualities for individual bases were not recorded, and no much larger clone is one base off. Its CDR3 holds 17 amino acids, cysteine through phenylalanine. Only the CDR3 DNA is retained, 51 bases long and in frame from the first base. Compared with germline, V lacks 6 bases and J lacks 2 bases; bases without a gene match: 12. The sequence derives from a female donor with papillary thyroid cancer or a benign thyroid nodule (not recorded which). Some clones in this sample may be carry-over from other donors' samples. Sequencing input: blood. Here the chain combines TRBV12-3 or TRBV12-4 and TRBJ2-1, with TRBD2 matching 8 junction bases. CDR3 sequence: CASRARLAGTPYNEQFF. The nucleotides read TGTGCCAGCAGGGCGAGATTAGCGGGGACCCCCTACAATGAGCAGTTCTTC.